This TCR beta chain was sequenced in a study of follicular helper T cells after annual influenza vaccination (dated by TCRdb to about 2017). At the level of the whole study: After each seasonal influenza vaccination, blood was collected on days 0, 7 and 28. To look at recall of cTfh clones, some subjects were tracked through successive annual vaccinations covering the 2013-2014, 2014-2015 and 2015-2016 seasons. One week after vaccination, a second recruited cohort of more than nine subjects (Table S1) displayed a similar ICOS+CD38+ cTfh response. Six subjects had multi-year samples: four covered two vaccination seasons and two covered three seasons. Samples from 2013-2014 were cryopreserved, whereas samples from about 2015 were processed immediately after collection. What the research found in general, with its limitations: Successive annual vaccinations recalled a recurrent oligoclonal ICOS+CD38+ cTfh response that contained tetramer and AIM influenza-specific clonotypes. Day 7 ICOS+CD38+ clones were most often found later in ICOS-CD38- cTfh, suggesting that subset may serve as a memory reservoir. Productive TCRB sequences were recovered from only roughly 8.5-23% of analyzed cells, so rare clonotypes could not be sampled. In the assessment of influenza clone enrichment, the possibility that the much larger non-cTfh compartments were undersampled could not be ruled out. ICOS+CD38+ cTfh clonality correlated with the frequency of that population, and its change correlated with the change in circulating plasmablast frequency.

Counted from cysteine to phenylalanine, this CDR3 has 12 amino acids. The retained sequence is limited to the CDR3, 36 bases, with the frame set at the first base. For CDR1 and CDR2, the germline V gene lists SNHLY and FYNNEI. Trimming takes 3 bases from V and 4 bases from J, and the germline ends sit 7 bases apart. Reading the label with the study, this specimen's time point is: 2015-2016 season, 7 days after influenza vaccination. Seasonal inactivated influenza vaccine (Fluvarix) was administered to adults, and sorted blood CD4 subsets were tracked by TCRB sequencing before and after vaccination. To be eligible, subjects had to live in the community and must not have received influenza vaccine in the previous 6 months. Subjects were excluded for influenza vaccine contraindications, substance abuse, HIV/AIDS, active malignancy, immunomodulatory medication, or active illness such as respiratory infection. At each time point, about 35 to 100 mL of blood was collected. Either Ficoll-Paque PLUS or SepMate separation was used to isolate PBMC. As a non-Tfh comparison subset, CXCR5- memory CD4 T cells were sorted. Before DNA was extracted, the cell subsets were sorted from PBMC using a BD FACS Aria.

A remark on this clone: It has no known antigen specificity. Qualities for individual bases were not recorded, and no much larger clone is one base off.

Library creation used the immunoSEQ multiplex PCR assay. Adaptive Biotechnologies handled the TCRB amplification, library preparation, sequencing and preliminary bioinformatics at Survey level resolution. The paper's processing steps were these. Clonality was calculated in R as 1 minus normalized Shannon entropy, and the Gini index was calculated with the R package ineq. The overlap score was defined as the summed counts of shared sequences divided by the total counts of all sequences in both compared samples. Fisher's exact test, with an assumed theoretical repertoire of 10^7 TCRB sequences, was used to assess the significance of shared clonotypes. This immuneACCESS table, as held by TCRdb, lists in-frame sequences with V and J called but not all clones. Of the missing ones, under half trace to an unresolved V gene in checked studies; the others have no known cause. V, J and clone size are taken as reported in that table, and D and trimming were inferred from the DNA itself. The sample yields 6,000 to 7,500 clones; approximately 81% were counted once. The ten largest account for less than 0.65% of the sample.

The chain joins TRBV2 to TRBJ2-7, with no reliable assignment of the D segment. The sample was CXCR5- memory CD4+ T cells sorted from blood, taken 7 days after influenza vaccination. The cell subset or site label corresponds to: CXCR5- memory CD4 T cells. The clonotype comes from an adult who received the influenza vaccine. The CDR3 region: CASSELDYEQYF. The base sequence is TGTGCCAGCAGTGAGCTTGATTACGAGCAGTACTTC.